These 14 T cell receptor beta chains share one sample of origin, sequenced in a study of cytomegalovirus exposure and HLA in healthy donors. Primers for the PCR totalled 60 Vbeta and 13 Jbeta. Assay: immunoSEQ multiplex PCR; the TCRdb copy retains only in-frame clones and omits some. Its table lists approximately 72,000 clones. Material for sequencing was PBMCs. All receptors derive from a woman between 35 and 50 years old in good health and CMV-seropositive.

The gene calls are TRBV6-1 and TRBJ1-4; 7 bases fit TRBD1. The CDR3 covers 17 residues. The germline CDR1 and CDR2 sequences are MNHNS and SASEGT. Trimming removed 1 base from V and 4 bases from J; junction bases left unmatched: 9. This CDR3 reads CASSEGVQGGRNEKLFF. CDR3 sequence (DNA): TGTGCCAGCAGTGAAGGCGTTCAGGGGGGACGTAATGAAAAACTGTTTTTT.

CDR3 loop: CASSPQGGNTEAFF. Written as DNA, the CDR3 is TGTGCCAGCTCACCACAAGGAGGGAACACTGAAGCTTTCTTT. The J gene is TRBJ1-1, the V gene TRBV18, with D hard to call. Germline CDR1 is KGHSH and CDR2 is LQKENI. This CDR3 has 14 amino acids. V shed 1 base and J shed 1 base, with 7 bases lying between them. The variable domain in full, completed from reference TRBV18 and TRBJ1-1, reads NAGVMQNPRHLVRRRGQEARLRCSPMKGHSHVYWYRQLPEEGLKFMVYLQKENIIDESGMPKERFSAEFPKEGPSILRIQQVVRGDSAAYFCASSPQGGNTEAFFGQGTRLTVV.

V usage is TRBV9 and J usage is TRBJ2-7; no clear D. V shed 0 bases and J shed 6 bases, with 10 bases lying between them. CDR3 length: 13 residues. CDR1 and CDR2 (germline): SGDLS, YYNGEE. CDR3 in amino acids: CASSVETAGEQYF. The DNA of the CDR3 is TGTGCCAGCAGCGTAGAAACAGCTGGCGAGCAGTACTTC. The whole variable domain, filled in from reference TRBV9 and TRBJ2-7, reads DSGVTQTPKHLITATGQRVTLRCSPRSGDLSVYWYQQSLDQGLQFLIQYYNGEERAKGNILERFSAQQFPDLHSELNLSSLELGDSALYFCASSVETAGEQYFGPGTRLTVT.

The CDR3 region is CASSPPGVGGTQYF. In DNA form, the CDR3 reads TGTGCCAGCAGCCCTCCTGGGGTAGGAGGTACGCAGTATTTT. This rearrangement joins TRBV6-5 to TRBJ2-3; D might be TRBD2 (5 bases). Germline assignment: CDR1 MNHEY and CDR2 SVGAGI. V lost 6 bases to trimming and J lost 8 bases, with 18 bases between them. The CDR3 spans 14 residues.

The chain recombines TRBV9 with TRBJ2-3, with D perhaps matching TRBD2 (6 bases). Germline-derived CDR1 and CDR2 are SGDLS and YYNGEE. V lost 0 bases to trimming and J lost 9 bases, with 14 bases between them. This CDR3 comprises 14 residues. The CDR3 sequence: CASSVGPSVETQYF. CDR3 in DNA: TGTGCCAGCAGCGTAGGTCCTAGCGTTGAAACGCAGTATTTT. Full variable domain (outside the CDR3, taken from reference TRBV9 and TRBJ2-3): DSGVTQTPKHLITATGQRVTLRCSPRSGDLSVYWYQQSLDQGLQFLIQYYNGEERAKGNILERFSAQQFPDLHSELNLSSLELGDSALYFCASSVGPSVETQYFGPGTRLTVL.

V and J are TRBV10-3 and TRBJ2-1; tentatively, D is TRBD2 (6 bases). Germline V gene data show CDR1 as ENHRY and CDR2 as SYGVKD. Trimming removed 4 bases at V and 4 bases at J, with 11 bases between. This CDR3 spans 14 amino acids. CDR3 sequence: CAISGPGGYNEQFF. The CDR3 DNA sequence: TGTGCCATCAGTGGCCCTGGAGGGTACAATGAGCAGTTCTTC.

The chain has TRBV5-5 and TRBJ2-7, with no clear D. CDR3 length equals 13 residues. Deletions cut 2 bases from V and 3 bases from J, with 9 bases between. Germline-derived CDR1 and CDR2 are SGHKS and YYEKEE (reference sequence). The CDR3 protein is CASSLAFSYEQYF. CDR3 sequence (DNA): TGTGCCAGCAGCTTAGCGTTTAGCTACGAGCAGTACTTC.

V is TRBV4-1 and J is TRBJ2-7, with 8 bases identical to TRBD1. V lost 2 bases, J lost 3 bases, and 6 bases stayed unmatched. This CDR3 region has 15 residues. Germline V gene data show CDR1 as MGHRA and CDR2 as YSYEKL. CDR3 amino acids: CASSQFADRVYEQYF. For the CDR3, the DNA is TGCGCCAGCAGCCAATTTGCGGACAGGGTCTACGAGCAGTACTTC.

The V call is TRBV6-4, the J call TRBJ2-1, with 11 nucleotides matching TRBD2. Germline V lookup: CDR1 MRHNA, CDR2 SNTAGT. The V segment lost 0 bases and the J segment 3 bases; nucleotides outside the gene matches: 1. This CDR3 spans 16 amino acids. The CDR3: CASSDSSGGDYNEQFF. Written as DNA, the CDR3 is TGTGCCAGCAGTGACTCTAGCGGGGGGGACTACAATGAGCAGTTCTTC.

The chain couples TRBV2 to TRBJ2-5; 11 positions match TRBD2. Germline V gives CDR1 SNHLY, CDR2 FYNNEI. This CDR3 has 17 residues. V was clipped by 1 base and J by 0 bases; unmatched bases: 4. DNA for the CDR3: TGTGCCAGCAGTGAAGTGACGGGACTAGCGGACCAAGAGACCCAGTACTTC. Translated, it gives CASSEVTGLADQETQYF.

The chain has TRBV10-3 and TRBJ2-7; maybe TRBD1 (6 bases). The CDR3 is 13 residues long. Germline assignment: CDR1 ENHRY and CDR2 SYGVKD. V lost 7 bases and J 7 bases, leaving 17 bases between the germline ends. CDR3 loop: CAITLDGRGEQYF. The CDR3 DNA follows: TGTGCCATCACCCTGGATGGAAGGGGGGAGCAGTACTTC.

The J gene is TRBJ2-6, the V gene TRBV9; 11 nucleotides match TRBD1. Germline-derived CDR1 and CDR2 are SGDLS and YYNGEE. V lost 4 bases to trimming and J lost 2 bases; unmatched junction nucleotides: 5. The CDR3 extends over 17 amino acids. Written as DNA, the CDR3 is TGTGCCAGCAGCCCTCGGACAGGGGGCACTGGGGCCAACGTCCTGACTTTC. The encoded protein is CASSPRTGGTGANVLTF. Complete variable domain (other parts from reference TRBV9 and TRBJ2-6): DSGVTQTPKHLITATGQRVTLRCSPRSGDLSVYWYQQSLDQGLQFLIQYYNGEERAKGNILERFSAQQFPDLHSELNLSSLELGDSALYFCASSPRTGGTGANVLTFGAGSRLTVL.

This rearrangement joins TRBV30 to TRBJ2-3; 11 bases fit TRBD1. The trim removed 4 bases at V and 5 bases at J, leaving 8 bases unmatched. Germline assignment: CDR1 GTSNPN and CDR2 SVGIG (reference sequence). The CDR3 has 15 residues. The DNA of the CDR3 is TGTGCCTGGATCCCGGGACAGGGGGTGAAAGATACGCAGTATTTT. This encodes CAWIPGQGVKDTQYF.

This chain links TRBV7-9 with TRBJ1-6; no definite D call. Deletions cut 0 bases from V and 9 bases from J, with 12 bases between. The germline gives CDR1 SEHNR, CDR2 FQNEAQ (reference sequence). The CDR3 loop spans 15 amino acids. The CDR3 sequence: CASSLASGRGSPLHF. In nucleotides, the CDR3 is TGTGCCAGCAGCTTAGCCAGTGGCCGGGGTTCACCCCTCCACTTT.